These 8 T cell receptor beta chains share one sample of origin, sequenced in a study of T cell repertoires in cytomegalovirus infection. TCRdb redid the calling of the reads with MiXCR, one entry per CDR3 protein. The table has 350,000 to 550,000 distinct CDR3 sequences, 31% seen once. Sequenced input: PBMCs. These receptors originate from a human donor in good health (CMV status not recorded). Some clones in this sample may be carry-over from other donors' samples.

At least ten counts were recorded for this clonotype. V and J are TRBV11-2 and TRBJ2-5; TRBD1 or TRBD2 may be the D gene (5 bases each). Looked up from germline, CDR1 is SGHAT and CDR2 is FQNNGV. CDR3 length: 16 residues. The V end lost 4 bases, the J end lost 4 bases, and 19 bases lay between the germline ends. This CDR3 reads CASSSRDLQPGETQYF. DNA of the CDR3: TGTGCCAGCAGCTCCCGGGACCTCCAACCGGGAGAGACCCAGTACTTC.

The rearrangement uses TRBV7-9 and TRBJ2-7, with D perhaps TRBD1 or TRBD2 (5 bases each). The V gene lost 10 bases and the J gene lost 10 bases, with 23 bases spanning the gap. Germline loops: CDR1 SEHNR, CDR2 FQNEAQ (reference sequence). This CDR3 spans 13 amino acids. The chain's CDR3 is CAIGSRDPGDQYF. Written as DNA, the CDR3 is TGTGCCATCGGCTCCCGGGACCCCGGCGATCAGTACTTC.

This clonotype was found many times. This chain uses TRBV11-2 with TRBJ2-7; D not resolved. The CDR3 is 14 residues long. The germline V gene encodes CDR1 SGHAT and CDR2 FQNNGV. Trimming took 2 bases from V and 5 from J, leaving 13 bases between them. The CDR3 DNA reads as TGTGCCAGCAGCTTACTTGTGCTTTCTAACGAGCAGTACTTC. Protein product: CASSLLVLSNEQYF.

This clonotype was observed at least ten times. The chain employs TRBV7-6 and TRBJ2-1, with D unresolved. Germline CDR1 reads SGHVS; CDR2 reads FNYEAQ. The CDR3 is made up of 13 amino acids. V was pared by 1 base and J by 10 bases, with 11 bases between. CDR3 in amino acids: CASSLGFRWEQFF. In DNA, the CDR3 is TGTGCCAGCAGCTTAGGTTTCAGGTGGGAGCAGTTCTTC.

This clonotype was counted ten times or more. This chain connects TRBV6-5 to TRBJ2-3, with D unresolved. Trimming cost V 0 bases and J 0 bases, with 4 bases left between them. Germline assignment: CDR1 MNHEY and CDR2 SVGAGI. This CDR3 is 14 amino acids long. CDR3 region: CASSYSGSTDTQYF. The CDR3 DNA reads as TGTGCCAGCAGTTACTCTGGCAGCACAGATACGCAGTATTTT.

This clonotype occurred once. The chain combines TRBV7-9 with TRBJ1-1, with 8 positions matching TRBD1. The length of the CDR3 is 16 residues. Germline CDR1 reads SEHNR; CDR2 reads FQNEAQ (reference sequence). The ends lost 4 bases at V and 2 bases at J; junction bases unmatched: 9. CDR3 in amino acids: CASSSKGQVTNTEAFF. The CDR3 DNA reads TGTGCCAGCAGCTCAAAGGGACAGGTCACTAACACTGAAGCTTTCTTT.

This clonotype was seen repeatedly, ten times or more. The gene calls are TRBV7-2 and TRBJ1-2; a weak D match, TRBD1 (5 bases). V gave up 2 bases and J gave up 5 bases, with 12 bases separating them. Germline CDR1 and CDR2: SGHTA and FQGNSA. This CDR3 comprises 14 residues. The CDR3 DNA follows: TGTGCCAGCAGCTTATCGGGGGAAGCGTATGGCTACACCTTC. This codes for CASSLSGEAYGYTF.

The CDR3, as DNA: TGTGCCAGCAGCTCTAGCGGGCAGTACAATGAGCAGTTCTTC. It is translated as CASSSSGQYNEQFF. This chain uses TRBV11-3 with TRBJ2-1; TRBD2 matches 8 bases. Losses at the gene ends were 4 bases for V and 4 bases for J; bases not matched to a gene: 3. The CDR3 totals 14 residues. From germline, CDR1 is SGHNT and CDR2 YENEEA.